This T cell receptor beta chain originates from a study of T cell responses to AZD1222 COVID-19 vaccine. Overall study: Second doses that came at about 4 or about 12 weeks were put together. Whole-study results and caveats: Baseline antibody screening turned up just a handful of seropositive AZD1222 recipients.

In regard to this clone: Its antigen remains unknown.

Profiled with immunoSEQ multiplex PCR; TCRdb holds only in-frame clones, not every one. The sample holds around 170,000 clones, approximately 90% seen once. Germline CDR1 and CDR2: MDHEN and SYDVKM. The V gene lost 5 bases and the J gene lost 3 bases, with 16 bases spanning the gap. The CDR3 is made up of 15 amino acids. The sequencing used peripheral blood, collected on day 0 of AZD1222 vaccination. The receptor was isolated from an adult in good health. V gene TRBV28 combines with J gene TRBJ1-2; D is unresolved. The CDR3 sequence is CASSGPDRHYYGYTF. The CDR3 DNA follows: TGTGCCAGCAGTGGGCCCGACCGTCATTACTATGGCTACACCTTC.